Each of the 8 T cell receptor beta chains below was sequenced from the same sample in a study of blood T cells in healthy people across ages. Next came a second PCR, run for roughly 6 to 11 cycles, which used a sample-barcoded 5' primer along with a J-beta primer mix. TCRdb called the 5' RACE reads again in MiXCR, with one record for every CDR3 protein. This table has fewer than 1,200,000 distinct CDR3 sequences, almost 25% appearing once. The same specimen was also included in a second study, on T cells of mothers and their children.

Source material: blood. The receptors were sampled from a girl aged 2-15 years in good health.

V is TRBV6-1 and J is TRBJ2-1; 9 nucleotides agree with TRBD2. The V segment lost 3 bases and the J segment 5 bases; nucleotides outside the gene matches: 11. Per the germline V gene, CDR1 is MNHNS and CDR2 is SASEGT. This CDR3 is 17 amino acids long. CDR3: CASSDGFVSGSNNEQFF. CDR3 DNA sequence: TGTGCCAGCAGTGATGGGTTTGTTAGCGGGAGTAACAATGAGCAGTTCTTC.

This clonotype showed up just a few times. The chain uses TRBV24-1 and TRBJ1-2, with D perhaps matching TRBD1 (5 bases). The CDR3 is 14 amino acids. Between the trimmed V and J ends, which lost 3 bases and 2 bases, there was a span of 9 bases. Germline CDR1 and CDR2: KGHDR and SFDVKD. Here the CDR3 reads CATSDPTENYGYTF. The CDR3 DNA follows: TGTGCCACCAGTGATCCGACAGAGAACTATGGCTACACCTTC.

This clonotype was detected a few times. The chain carries TRBV7-3 and TRBJ2-5, with a possible D match to TRBD2 (5 bases). Germline CDR1 SGHTA, CDR2 FQGTGA. CDR3 length equals 14 residues. Trimming took off 7 bases at V and 5 bases at J, with 17 bases between the two ends. The CDR3 nucleotides read TGTGCCAGCAAGCCCCCGGGGTGGTCTGAGACCCAGTACTTC. As protein: CASKPPGWSETQYF.

This chain uses TRBV9 with TRBJ1-2; D perhaps matches TRBD1 (6 bases). CDR3 length: 14 residues. Germline CDR1 reads SGDLS; CDR2 reads YYNGEE. V was trimmed by 0 bases and J by 5 bases, leaving 11 bases between them. CDR3 in DNA: TGTGCCAGCAGCGTAGGGGACACCACGTATGGCTACACCTTC. Encoded protein: CASSVGDTTYGYTF.

CDR3 nucleotides: TGTGCCAGCAGCTTAGCGCTAGAATCGAGCTACGAGCAGTACTTC. Amino acid sequence: CASSLALESSYEQYF. V gene TRBV7-2 combines with J gene TRBJ2-7; no clear D gene. The CDR3 is made up of 15 amino acids. Looked up from germline, CDR1 is SGHTA and CDR2 is FQGNSA. Trimming shortened V by 0 bases and J by 3 bases, and 12 bases separated the two germline ends.

This clonotype has more than one count but fewer than ten. The rearrangement joins TRBV11-3 to TRBJ1-1; D unclear. CDR3 length equals 14 residues. Germline V gives CDR1 SGHNT, CDR2 YENEEA. V lost 6 bases and J 0 bases, leaving 11 bases between the germline ends. The CDR3 DNA reads as TGTGCCAGCAGGAGCACAAGGGTGAACACTGAAGCTTTCTTT. Translation: CASRSTRVNTEAFF.

The chain couples TRBV18 to TRBJ1-1; D remains ambiguous. CDR1 and CDR2 (germline): KGHSH, LQKENI. The V end lost 3 bases, the J end lost 7 bases, and 9 bases lay between the germline ends. The CDR3 runs to 12 residues. In DNA form, the CDR3 reads TGTGCCAGCTCACCCACTAGTCGTGAAGCTTTCTTT. Translating gives CASSPTSREAFF. The whole variable domain, filled in from reference TRBV18 and TRBJ1-1, reads NAGVMQNPRHLVRRRGQEARLRCSPMKGHSHVYWYRQLPEEGLKFMVYLQKENIIDESGMPKERFSAEFPKEGPSILRIQQVVRGDSAAYFCASSPTSREAFFGQGTRLTVV.

The chain joins TRBV20-1 to TRBJ2-1; 9 bases align to TRBD1. The germline V gene encodes CDR1 DFQATT and CDR2 SNEGSKA (reference sequence). CDR3 length equals 16 residues. The trim removed 1 base at V and 4 bases at J, leaving 8 bases unmatched. CDR3 sequence: CSARGLGTGKYNEQFF. The CDR3 DNA reads as TGCAGTGCTAGAGGATTAGGGACAGGGAAGTACAATGAGCAGTTCTTC.